The sequence of this T cell receptor beta chain was determined in a study of cytomegalovirus exposure and HLA in healthy donors. General study points: First-cohort TCR clusters were later found to tend to co-occur in the roughly 130 validation repertoires. In vitro checks showed that a few CMV-associated chains really do target CMV antigens.

This CDR3 has 17 amino acids. V gave up 6 bases and J gave up 5 bases; unmatched junction bases: 14. CDR1 and CDR2 (germline): MNHEY, SMNVEV (reference sequence). The assay was immunoSEQ multiplex PCR, and TCRdb's table has in-frame clones only and misses some. Among some 340,000 clones listed, about 85% were seen once. On this clone: Its antigen is not identified.

The clonotype comes from a woman aged 25-40 years in good health and CMV-seropositive. The genes are TRBV27 and TRBJ1-5, with TRBD1 identical over 9 bases. The sequencing input was PBMCs. In DNA form, the CDR3 reads TGTGCCAGCAGCCCTTATAGGGGACAGGGTAGGGATCAGCCCCAGCATTTT. This gives the protein CASSPYRGQGRDQPQHF.